This record covers a single TCR beta chain. Its recognized antigen is unknown. Nothing much larger sits one base from this clone, and base qualities are not available. Germline trimming: 5 bases from V, 1 base from J; junction bases outside gene matches: 9. CDR1 and CDR2 were assigned from the germline V gene as SGHVS and FNYEAQ. The CDR3 sequence holds 17 residues, the cysteine and phenylalanine included. Solely the CDR3 DNA is kept, with 51 bases framed from the first base. Using the deep immunoSEQ assay, TCR CDR3 regions were amplified from genomic DNA by multiplex PCR. Extracted genomic DNA from each cell subset was spread evenly across all wells of several immunoSEQ 96-well plates, with each plate serving as a replicate. For sorted subsets, approximately 200 ng of genomic DNA, equivalent to 30,000 or so T cell genomes, went into each replicate PCR. The purified libraries were quantified using a Qubit 3.0 fluorometer, sized with a Bioanalyzer 2100, and then quantified again using the KAPA Library Quantification kit. Every immunoSEQ 96-well plate was sequenced on a dedicated single-read 150-cycle Illumina NextSeq 550 flow cell. The published analysis was carried out like this. Because only junctional sequences without quality scores were contained in the immunoSEQ output, filtering matching that applied to full-length reads could not be performed. Sequences were annotated with PyIR, a Python wrapper for IgBLAST v1.9, using IMGT germline references to assign V/J genes and CDR3. Reads were filtered out if the reads had weak V/J assignments (E-value above 1e-6), no CDR3, stop codons, out-of-frame junctions, or ambiguous translated residues. V3J clonotypes were defined by identical inferred V gene, J gene, and CDR3 amino acid sequence. Percentage overlap between repertoires was computed as shared unique clonotypes divided by the size of the smaller repertoire. Repertoire richness was assessed with RTK rarefaction, the Chao1 estimator, and Recon v2.1 estimates of unobserved clonotypes. Generation probabilities were computed with OLGA for all TCRbeta clonotypes obtained by the gDNA method from a few donors. This immuneACCESS table, as held by TCRdb, lists in-frame sequences with V and J called but not all clones. Of the missing ones, under half trace to an unresolved V gene in checked studies; the others have no known cause. The D gene and trimming were derived from the DNA, and the V and J assignments and clone size from that table. In this sample the table shows some 2.1 million clones, less than 95% of which occur a single time. About 1.1% of the sample belongs to the ten largest clones.

This sample was taken from a study of shared clonotypes between healthy human individuals (TCRdb year 2020). Study-level background: A couple of women and a few men aged 18 to 49 years were included in the cohort. To estimate repertoire size and how much clonotype sharing occurs between individuals, the study deeply sequenced the blood TCR repertoires of about five healthy adults. Different laboratories and diverse techniques were used to prepare libraries and sequence TCR repertoires, to increase sequencing depth and limit assay-specific biases. For each donor, CD4 naive and CD4 memory were each given three plates, CD8 naive was given two plates, and CD8 memory was given one plate. Leukapheresis yielded between about 0.9 and 10 billion PBMCs per donor.

Study-wide findings and limitations: Pairwise subsampling indicated that sequencing depth was expected to affect the degree of clonotype sharing among donors. Rarefaction of sorted-subset datasets indicated incomplete sequencing despite the large sequencing depth. Compared with non-shared clonotypes, clonotypes shared by all four sorted-subset donors had higher generation probabilities. Naive subsets generally had larger estimated clonotype richness than memory subsets. Across four donors, approximately 4.9% of naive CD4, roughly 3.5% of naive CD8, 2.3% of memory CD4, and 0.3% to 0.45% of memory CD8 clonotypes were shared. Because the study included a small number of donors, the genetic and exposure-history diversity represented was limited. Sampling was restricted to blood, and TCR repertoires in tissue are likely to differ from TCR repertoires in blood.

CD8 naive samples consisted of CD45RO-negative cells that were positively selected for CCR7, yielding a CD45RA+CCR7+ population without TemRA cells. The donors were healthy, HIV-negative adults who had no recently reported acute infections or vaccinations. Only Caucasian adults living in Nashville, Tennessee, USA were represented among the donors. Blood was obtained by leukapheresis, after which PBMCs were separated by Ficoll-Histopaque density gradient centrifugation and cryopreserved in liquid nitrogen vapor phase. Purity and quantity of every magnetically sorted T cell population were checked by analytical flow cytometry. Genomic DNA was isolated from every sorted fraction and measured by UV absorbance on a Nanodrop 2000c.

Recombination joined TRBV7-6 with TRBJ2-3; TRBD2 lines up with 10 middle nucleotides. Sequenced: naive CD8+ T cells sorted from blood. The cell subset or site label, as the study defines it: CD45RA+CCR7+. The origin of this receptor is a man aged 18 to 30 in good health. The DNA sequence is given as TGTGCCAGCAGCACCCCGGGCGGACTAGCGGGCACAGATACGCAGTATTTT. Its translation reads: CASSTPGGLAGTDTQYF.